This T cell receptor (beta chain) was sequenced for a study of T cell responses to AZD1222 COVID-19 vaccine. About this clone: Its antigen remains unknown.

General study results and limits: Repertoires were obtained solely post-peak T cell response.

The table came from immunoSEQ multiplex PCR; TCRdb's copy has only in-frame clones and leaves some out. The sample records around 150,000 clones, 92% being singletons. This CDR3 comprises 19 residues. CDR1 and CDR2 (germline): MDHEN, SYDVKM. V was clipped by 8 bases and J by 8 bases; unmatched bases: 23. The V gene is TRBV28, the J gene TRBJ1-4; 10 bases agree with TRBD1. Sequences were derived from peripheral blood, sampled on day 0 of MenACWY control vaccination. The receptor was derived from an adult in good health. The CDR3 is CASQISQYNTGQGKEKLFF. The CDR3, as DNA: TGTGCCAGCCAGATCTCCCAATATAATACGGGACAGGGGAAAGAAAAACTGTTTTTT.